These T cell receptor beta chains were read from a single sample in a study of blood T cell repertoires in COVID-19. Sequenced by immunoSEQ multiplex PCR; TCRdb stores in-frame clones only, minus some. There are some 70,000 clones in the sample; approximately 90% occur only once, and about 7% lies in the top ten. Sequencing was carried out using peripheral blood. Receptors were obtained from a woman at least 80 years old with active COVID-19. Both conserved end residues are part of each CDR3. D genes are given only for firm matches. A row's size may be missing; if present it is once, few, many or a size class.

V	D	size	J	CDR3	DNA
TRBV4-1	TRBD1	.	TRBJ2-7	CASSQFSGTASYEQYF	TGCGCCAGCAGCCAATTCTCCGGGACAGCCTCCTACGAGCAGTACTTC
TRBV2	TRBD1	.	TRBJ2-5	CASSVDRGETQYF	TGTGCCAGCAGTGTGGACAGGGGGGAGACCCAGTACTTC
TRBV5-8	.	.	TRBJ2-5	CASSPGLQETQYF	TGTGCCAGCAGCCCGGGACTCCAAGAGACCCAGTACTTC
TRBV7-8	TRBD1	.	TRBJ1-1	CASSFLLRGPMNTEAFF	TGTGCCAGCAGCTTTTTACTCAGGGGGCCTATGAACACTGAAGCTTTCTTT
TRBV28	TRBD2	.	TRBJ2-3	CASRAGLAGGDTQYF	TGTGCCAGCAGGGCTGGACTAGCGGGAGGGGATACGCAGTATTTT
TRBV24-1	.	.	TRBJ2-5	CATSDISLSQETQYF	TGTGCCACCAGTGATATTTCCCTCTCCCAAGAGACCCAGTACTTC
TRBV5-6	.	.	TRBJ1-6	CASSSIDSRFYF	TGTGCCAGCAGCTCCATAGACAGTCGATTCTACTTT
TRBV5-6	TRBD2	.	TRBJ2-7	CASSRLANEQYF	TGTGCCAGCAGCCGACTAGCGAACGAGCAGTACTTC
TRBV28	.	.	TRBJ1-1	CASSLGRGGTEAFF	TGTGCCAGCAGTCTTGGCCGAGGCGGCACTGAAGCTTTCTTT
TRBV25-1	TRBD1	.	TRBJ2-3	CASSNLGQGRSTDTQYF	TGTGCCAGCAGCAATCTGGGACAGGGTAGGAGCACAGATACGCAGTATTTT
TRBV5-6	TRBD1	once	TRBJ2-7	CASSLGTGGLYEQYF	TGTGCCAGCAGCTTGGGGACAGGGGGCCTCTACGAGCAGTACTTC
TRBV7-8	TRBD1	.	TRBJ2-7	CASSLVGQGAHEQYF	TGTGCCAGCAGCTTAGTTGGACAGGGGGCACACGAGCAGTACTTC
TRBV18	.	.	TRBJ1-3	CASSPPTQGANTIYF	TGTGCCAGCTCACCACCTACACAGGGAGCGAACACCATATATTTT
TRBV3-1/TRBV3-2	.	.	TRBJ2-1	CASSQEYGTHYNEQFF	TGTGCCAGCAGCCAAGAGTATGGGACACACTACAATGAGCAGTTCTTC
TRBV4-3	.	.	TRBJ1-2	CASSQEEGRGGYTF	TGCGCCAGCAGCCAAGAAGAGGGAAGAGGTGGCTACACCTTC
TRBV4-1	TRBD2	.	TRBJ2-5	CASSQGGGRETQYF	TGCGCCAGCAGCCAAGGGGGGGGACGGGAGACCCAGTACTTC
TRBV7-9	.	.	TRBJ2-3	CASSLATNTDTQYF	TGTGCCAGCAGCTTAGCCACTAACACAGATACGCAGTATTTT
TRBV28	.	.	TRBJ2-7	CASTRGGRSYEQYF	TGTGCCAGCACCCGGGGTGGGAGATCCTACGAGCAGTACTTC
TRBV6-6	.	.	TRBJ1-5	CASIRFGTTSNSNQPQHF	TGTGCCAGCATTCGATTCGGGACAACAAGTAATAGCAATCAGCCCCAGCATTTT
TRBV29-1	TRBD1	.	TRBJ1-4	CSVGQGAGEKLFF	TGCAGCGTCGGACAGGGGGCGGGTGAAAAACTGTTTTTT
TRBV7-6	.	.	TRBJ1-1	CASGADLNTEAFF	TGTGCCTCTGGGGCGGACCTGAACACTGAAGCTTTCTTT
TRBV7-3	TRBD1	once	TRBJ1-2	CASSLTWGQGDGYTF	TGTGCCAGCAGCTTAACGTGGGGACAGGGGGATGGCTACACCTTC
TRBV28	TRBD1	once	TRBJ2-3	CASSHGTGVADTQYF	TGTGCCAGCAGCCACGGGACAGGGGTAGCAGATACGCAGTATTTT
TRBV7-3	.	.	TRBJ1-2	CASSPNRIFHGYTF	TGTGCCAGCAGCCCAAACAGGATTTTTCATGGCTACACCTTC
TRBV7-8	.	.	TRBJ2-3	CASSFRGTPWGDTQYF	TGTGCCAGCAGCTTCCGAGGGACTCCTTGGGGAGATACGCAGTATTTT
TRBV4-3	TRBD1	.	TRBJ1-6	CASSQEYRGNSPLHF	TGCGCCAGCAGCCAAGAATACAGGGGAAATTCACCCCTCCACTTT
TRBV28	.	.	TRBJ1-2	CASLFRGGRRSGYTF	TGTGCCAGCCTTTTTCGGGGGGGGCGGCGGAGTGGCTACACCTTC
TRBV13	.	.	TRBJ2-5	CASSFPSGPFQETQYF	TGTGCCAGCAGCTTCCCCAGCGGGCCATTTCAAGAGACCCAGTACTTC
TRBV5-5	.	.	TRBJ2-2	CASSLARVGTGELFF	TGTGCCAGCAGCTTGGCGAGGGTCGGCACCGGGGAGCTGTTTTTT
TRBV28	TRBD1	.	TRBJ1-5	CASRGQGGQRPQHF	TGTGCCAGCAGGGGACAGGGGGGCCAACGGCCCCAGCATTTT
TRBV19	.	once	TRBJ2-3	CASSTSQTSTDTQYF	TGTGCCAGTAGTACATCTCAAACTAGCACAGATACGCAGTATTTT
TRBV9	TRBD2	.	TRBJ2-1	CASSGLAGHNEQFF	TGTGCCAGCAGCGGACTAGCGGGGCACAATGAGCAGTTCTTC
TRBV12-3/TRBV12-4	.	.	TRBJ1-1	CASSIRANTEAFF	TGTGCCAGCAGCATTAGAGCCAACACTGAAGCTTTCTTT
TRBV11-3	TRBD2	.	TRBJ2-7	CASSPGLAEPYEQYF	TGTGCCAGCAGCCCGGGACTAGCGGAGCCTTACGAGCAGTACTTC
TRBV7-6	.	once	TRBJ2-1	CASSLWGSNEQFF	TGTGCCAGCAGCTTATGGGGCTCCAATGAGCAGTTCTTC
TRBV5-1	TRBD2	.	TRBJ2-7	CASSLAGGPGAYEQYF	TGCGCCAGCAGCCTAGCGGGAGGGCCCGGCGCCTACGAGCAGTACTTC
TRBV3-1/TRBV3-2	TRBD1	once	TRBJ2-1	CASSQRDRVSYEQFF	TGTGCCAGCAGCCAAAGGGACAGGGTATCGTATGAGCAGTTCTTC
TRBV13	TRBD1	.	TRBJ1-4	CASSSYRQGITNEKLFF	TGTGCCAGCAGCTCCTATCGACAGGGGATTACTAATGAAAAACTGTTTTTT
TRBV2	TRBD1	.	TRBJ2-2	CAGEVGTGDTGELFF	TGTGCCGGGGAAGTTGGGACAGGGGACACCGGGGAGCTGTTTTTT